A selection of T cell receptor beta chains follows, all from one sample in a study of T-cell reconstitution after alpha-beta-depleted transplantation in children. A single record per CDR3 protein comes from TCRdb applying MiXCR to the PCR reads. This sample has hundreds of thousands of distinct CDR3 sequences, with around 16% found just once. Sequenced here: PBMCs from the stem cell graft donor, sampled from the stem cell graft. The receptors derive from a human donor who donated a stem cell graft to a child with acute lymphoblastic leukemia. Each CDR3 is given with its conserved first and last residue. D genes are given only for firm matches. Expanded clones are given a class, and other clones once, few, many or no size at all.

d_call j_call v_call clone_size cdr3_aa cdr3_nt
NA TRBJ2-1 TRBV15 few CATSREDLNYNEQFF TGTGCCACCAGCAGAGAGGACCTTAACTACAATGAGCAGTTCTTC
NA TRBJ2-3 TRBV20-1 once CSAAEHTTDTQYF TGCAGTGCTGCGGAACACACCACAGATACGCAGTATTTT
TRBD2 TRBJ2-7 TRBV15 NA CATRAAVRLAGNYEQYF TGTGCCACCAGAGCGGCCGTGAGACTAGCGGGGAACTACGAGCAGTACTTC
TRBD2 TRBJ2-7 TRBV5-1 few CASSLIAGVSEQYF TGCGCCAGCAGCTTAATAGCGGGAGTTAGCGAGCAGTACTTC
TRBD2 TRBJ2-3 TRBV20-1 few CSASGRAIYTQYF TGCAGTGCTAGCGGGAGGGCCATATATACGCAGTATTTT
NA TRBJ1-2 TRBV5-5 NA CASSLGSGVNYGYTF TGTGCCAGCAGCTTAGGCTCAGGAGTCAACTATGGCTACACCTTC
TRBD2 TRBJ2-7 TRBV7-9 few CASSYRLAATVSYEQYF TGTGCCAGCAGCTACCGACTAGCGGCCACGGTCTCCTACGAGCAGTACTTC
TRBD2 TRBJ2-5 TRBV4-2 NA CASSHSLGTSGNQETQYF TGTGCCAGCAGCCATTCCCTGGGGACTAGCGGGAACCAAGAGACCCAGTACTTC
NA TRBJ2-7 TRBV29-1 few CSVARRGTGILRPEQYF TGCAGCGTTGCCCGCCGGGGGACCGGGATCCTTCGTCCCGAGCAGTACTTC
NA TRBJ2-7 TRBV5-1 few CASSLKTGTYEQYF TGCGCCAGCAGCTTGAAGACAGGAACCTACGAGCAGTACTTC
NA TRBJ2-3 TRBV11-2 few CASSSRTGWWGSTDTQYF TGTGCCAGCTCAAGCCGTACAGGGTGGTGGGGCAGCACAGATACGCAGTATTTT
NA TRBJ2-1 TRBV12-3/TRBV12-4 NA CASSLNALPGVYNEQFF TGTGCCAGCAGTTTAAACGCCCTCCCGGGGGTCTACAATGAGCAGTTCTTC
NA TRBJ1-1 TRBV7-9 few CASSLMPSITEAFF TGTGCCAGCAGCTTAATGCCCAGTATAACTGAAGCTTTCTTT
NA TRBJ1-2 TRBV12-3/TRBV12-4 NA CVSSPGTRGYTF TGTGTCAGCAGTCCGGGGACTCGTGGCTACACCTTC
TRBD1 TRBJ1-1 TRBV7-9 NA CASSDGTGETEAFF TGTGCCAGCAGCGATGGGACAGGGGAGACTGAAGCTTTCTTT
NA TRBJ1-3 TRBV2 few CASRGGGKGNTIYF TGTGCCAGCAGAGGGGGGGGCAAAGGAAACACCATATATTTT
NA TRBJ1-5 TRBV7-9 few CASSFKNQPQHF TGTGCCAGCAGCTTTAAGAATCAGCCCCAGCATTTT
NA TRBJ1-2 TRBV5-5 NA CASSLEAAAQLPYGYTF TGTGCCAGCAGCTTGGAGGCAGCCGCGCAACTTCCCTATGGCTACACCTTC
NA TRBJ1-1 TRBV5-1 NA CASSPATQGQVINTEAFF TGCGCCAGCAGCCCGGCAACACAGGGACAAGTCATAAACACTGAAGCTTTCTTT
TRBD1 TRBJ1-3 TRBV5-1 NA CASSADRDSGNTIYF TGCGCCAGCAGCGCGGACAGGGACTCTGGAAACACCATATATTTT
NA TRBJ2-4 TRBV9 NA CASSVEGPRGIQYF TGTGCCAGCAGCGTGGAGGGGCCGAGGGGCATTCAGTACTTC
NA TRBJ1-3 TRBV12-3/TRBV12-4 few CASSPRFEVAFERNTIYF TGTGCCAGCAGTCCCAGATTTGAGGTTGCATTTGAAAGGAACACCATATATTTT
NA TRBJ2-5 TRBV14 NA CASSQVAGVVETQYF TGTGCCAGCAGCCAAGTAGCAGGGGTAGTCGAGACCCAGTACTTC
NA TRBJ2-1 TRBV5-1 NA CASSLKLAAYNEQFF TGCGCCAGCAGCTTGAAACTAGCTGCATACAATGAGCAGTTCTTC
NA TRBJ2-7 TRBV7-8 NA CASSLAAASSYEQYF TGTGCCAGCAGCTTAGCGGCGGCGAGCTCCTACGAGCAGTACTTC
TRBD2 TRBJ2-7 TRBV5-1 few CASSPGTSASYEQYF TGCGCCAGCAGCCCGGGGACTAGCGCCTCCTACGAGCAGTACTTC
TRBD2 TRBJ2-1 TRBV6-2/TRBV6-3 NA CASSHRVGGTRRNEQFF TGTGCCAGCAGTCACCGGGTGGGCGGGACTAGACGGAATGAGCAGTTCTTC
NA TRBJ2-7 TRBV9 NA CASSVQAYEQYF TGTGCCAGCAGCGTCCAGGCCTACGAGCAGTACTTC
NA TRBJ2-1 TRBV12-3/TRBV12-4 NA CASTIGLSSYNEQFF TGTGCCAGTACCATTGGACTAAGCTCCTACAATGAGCAGTTCTTC
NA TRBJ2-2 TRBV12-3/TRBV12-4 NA CASSLSRRTGELFF TGTGCCAGCAGCCTAAGCCGCCGGACCGGGGAGCTGTTTTTT
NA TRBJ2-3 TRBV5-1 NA CASSLEAPSTDTQYF TGCGCCAGCAGCTTGGAGGCGCCAAGCACAGATACGCAGTATTTT
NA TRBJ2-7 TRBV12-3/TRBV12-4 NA CASSLGGGRQGEQYF TGTGCCAGCAGTTTAGGGGGGGGGAGACAGGGCGAGCAGTACTTC
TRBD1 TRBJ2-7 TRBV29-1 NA CSAGTGNYEQYF TGCAGCGCCGGGACAGGGAACTACGAGCAGTACTTC
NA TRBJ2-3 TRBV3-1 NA CASGGGQGGTDTQYF TGTGCCAGCGGGGGAGGTCAGGGGGGCACAGATACGCAGTATTTT
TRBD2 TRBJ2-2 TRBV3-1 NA CASSPPVYRPTSGRGNTGELFF TGTGCCAGCAGCCCCCCGGTCTACCGACCGACTAGCGGGAGAGGGAACACCGGGGAGCTGTTTTTT
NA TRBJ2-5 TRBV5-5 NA CASTDKGYQTQETQYF TGTGCCAGCACCGATAAAGGGTATCAGACTCAAGAGACCCAGTACTTC
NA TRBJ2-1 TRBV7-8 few CASSLLGSHNEQFF TGTGCCAGCAGCTTATTGGGCAGCCACAATGAGCAGTTCTTC
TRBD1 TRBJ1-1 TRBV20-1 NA CSARRGLNTEAFF TGCAGTGCTAGGAGGGGGCTGAACACTGAAGCTTTCTTT
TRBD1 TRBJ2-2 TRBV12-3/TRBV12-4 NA CASSRTGFGPGELFF TGTGCCAGCAGCCGGACAGGTTTTGGTCCCGGGGAGCTGTTTTTT
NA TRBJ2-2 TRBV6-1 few CASSREALAGELFF TGTGCCAGCAGCAGAGAGGCACTCGCCGGGGAGCTGTTTTTT
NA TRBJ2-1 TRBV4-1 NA CASSQKILLVGNEQFF TGCGCCAGCAGCCAAAAGATACTCCTAGTCGGGAATGAGCAGTTCTTC
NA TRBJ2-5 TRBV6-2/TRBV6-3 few CASRHARETQYF TGTGCCAGCAGACACGCGAGGGAGACCCAGTACTTC
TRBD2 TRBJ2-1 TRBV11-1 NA CASSRGLAGVSQWNEQFF TGTGCCAGCAGCCGGGGACTAGCGGGAGTTTCTCAATGGAATGAGCAGTTCTTC
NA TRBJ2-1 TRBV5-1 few CASSLIAPSSYNEQFF TGCGCCAGCAGCTTGATTGCGCCCAGCTCCTACAATGAGCAGTTCTTC
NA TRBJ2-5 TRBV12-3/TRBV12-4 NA CASSPREETQYF TGTGCCAGCAGTCCCCGAGAAGAGACCCAGTACTTC
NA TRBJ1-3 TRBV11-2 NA CASTQTAALSGNTIYF TGTGCCAGCACCCAGACAGCGGCCCTCTCTGGAAACACCATATATTTT
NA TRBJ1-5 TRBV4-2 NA CASSPKMSAGYNQPQHF TGTGCCAGCAGCCCCAAGATGAGTGCGGGATACAATCAGCCCCAGCATTTT
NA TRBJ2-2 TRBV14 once CASSQSRANTGELFF TGTGCCAGCAGCCAAAGTAGGGCGAACACCGGGGAGCTGTTTTTT
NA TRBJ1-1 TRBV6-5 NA CASSYGGRLAFF TGTGCCAGCAGTTACGGAGGACGGTTGGCTTTCTTT